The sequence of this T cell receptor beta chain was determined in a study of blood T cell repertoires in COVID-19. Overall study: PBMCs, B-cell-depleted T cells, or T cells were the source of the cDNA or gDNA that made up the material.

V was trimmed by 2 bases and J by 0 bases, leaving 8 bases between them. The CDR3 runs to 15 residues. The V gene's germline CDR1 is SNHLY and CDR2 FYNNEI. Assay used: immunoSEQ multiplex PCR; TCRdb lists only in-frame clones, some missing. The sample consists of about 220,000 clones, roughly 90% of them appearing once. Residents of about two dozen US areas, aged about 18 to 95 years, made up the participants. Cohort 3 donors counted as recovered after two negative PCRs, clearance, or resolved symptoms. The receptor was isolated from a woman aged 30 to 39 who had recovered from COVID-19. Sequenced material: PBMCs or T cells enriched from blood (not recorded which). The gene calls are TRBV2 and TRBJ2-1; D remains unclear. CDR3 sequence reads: CASSESASSYNEQFF. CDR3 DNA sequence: TGTGCCAGCAGTGAATCGGCTAGCTCCTACAATGAGCAGTTCTTC.